This entry concerns a single T cell receptor beta chain. The germline gives CDR1 SGHRS, CDR2 YFSETQ. V was pared by 3 bases and J by 8 bases, with 8 bases of the junction left unmatched. This CDR3 is 15 amino acids long. This entry is derived from a study of T cell changes during pregnancy in multiple sclerosis. The data were produced by immunoSEQ multiplex PCR, yet TCRdb's version contains in-frame clones alone and is incomplete. The sample records about 120,000 clones, around 93% being singletons. Sequencing used peripheral blood, obtained before pregnancy. This sequence joins TRBV5-1 and TRBJ2-1; 10 bases map to TRBD1. This receptor was identified in a female donor with multiple sclerosis, enrolled in a pregnancy study. The CDR3 is CASSYRQGAVDEQFF. CDR3 nucleotide sequence: TGCGCCAGCAGCTACCGACAGGGGGCCGTCGATGAGCAGTTCTTC.